This T cell receptor beta chain was found in a study of human T cells and chemical hapten exposure. Study context: Variation in per-sample TCR yields came mainly from small pooled library volume differences.

The CDR3 runs 14 residues. V was clipped by 8 bases and J by 4 bases, with 14 bases between them. The germline V gene encodes CDR1 MNHNS and CDR2 SASEGT. Time point: patch test 1, 2 weeks after DPC sensitization. Specified treatment: therapeutic diphenylcyclopropenone sensitization with weekly scalp DPC. Alopecia patients between 18 and 70 years old and suitable for DPC were used as donors. This clonotype was observed a few times. In the original processing: Ranging from roughly 20,000 to 750,000, TCR counts per sample had a median value of 95,638. TCRdb processed the RACE reads anew with MiXCR; each CDR3 protein has one entry. None of the V and J calls come from the authors' own analysis; TCRdb made them. The data hold around 380,000 distinct CDR3 sequences, with about 4.8% observed a single time.

This chain joins TRBV6-1 and TRBJ1-4; weak D call: TRBD1 (5 bases). The TCR was taken from a woman aged 50 to 60 with alopecia areata. Some clones in this sample may be carry-over from other donors' samples. The specimen was whole blood, collected in connection with sensitization to the hapten diphenylcyclopropenone (DPC). CDR3 loop: CASARDGINEKLFF. CDR3 bases: TGTGCCAGCGCCCGGGACGGAATTAATGAAAAACTGTTTTTT.